The next 29 T cell receptor beta chains were all read from a single sample in a study of CD8 T cells in ankylosing spondylitis (dated by TCRdb to 2016 to 2017). The protocol used for the library was 5' RACE. TCRdb names Illumina HiSeq 2500 as the instrument used. TCRdb handled the public reads itself, with Q25 trimming in fastp and clone calling in MiXCR, and kept productive beta chains. Rows merge per CDR3 protein into single entries with the most common DNA and genes. Across this sample there are under 450,000 distinct CDR3 sequences, with more than 20% seen only once. The ten largest clones take up around 13% of the sample. Source material: blood, either unsorted or a sorted T cell fraction (not recorded which). The receptors come from a male donor with ankylosing spondylitis or in good health (not recorded which).

On this clonotype itself: A read error is possible here, since a much larger clone lies one base away. This chain joins TRBV5-6 and TRBJ2-3; D uncertain. Germline V CDR1 and CDR2: SGHDT, YYEEEE. CDR3 length equals 12 residues. V was shortened by 4 bases and J by 2 bases, with 5 bases between the two germline ends. Here the CDR3 DNA reads TGTGCCAGCAGCACCGACACAGATACGCAGTATTTT. Translating gives CASSTDTDTQYF.

V gene TRBV7-9 combines with J gene TRBJ2-1; D perhaps matches TRBD1 (7 bases). Trimming removed 4 bases from V and 4 bases from J, with 11 bases in between. Germline V lookup: CDR1 SEHNR, CDR2 FQNEAQ (reference sequence). The CDR3 is 14 amino acids. CDR3 in DNA: TGTGCCAGCAGCTCCCAGGGGGGATACAATGAGCAGTTCTTC. As protein: CASSSQGGYNEQFF.

The chain uses TRBV7-9 and TRBJ2-7; 9 nucleotides line up with TRBD1. Trimming removed 2 bases from V and 2 bases from J; junction bases left unmatched: 7. There are 16 residues in the CDR3. The germline gives CDR1 SEHNR, CDR2 FQNEAQ (reference sequence). The CDR3 DNA reads TGTGCCAGCAGCTTATCGACAGGGGGACCCCCCTACGAGCAGTACTTC. It encodes CASSLSTGGPPYEQYF.

This clonotype was observed many times. The chain combines TRBV29-1 with TRBJ2-3, with TRBD2 as a possible D gene (5 bases). Between the trimmed V and J ends, which lost 2 bases and 4 bases, there was a span of 13 bases. Looked up from germline, CDR1 is SQVTM and CDR2 is ANQGSEA. This CDR3 comprises 14 residues. In DNA form, the CDR3 reads TGCAGCGTTGAAACCGGACTCATACCAGATACGCAGTATTTT. It encodes CSVETGLIPDTQYF.

The chain joins TRBV20-1 to TRBJ2-1; TRBD1 might be the D (6 bases). The germline V and J ends were trimmed by 5 bases and 0 bases, with 14 bases remaining between them. CDR1 and CDR2 (germline): DFQATT, SNEGSKA (reference sequence). CDR3 length equals 15 residues. CDR3 in amino acids: CSADPQGNSYNEQFF. CDR3 bases: TGCAGTGCTGACCCCCAGGGGAACTCCTACAATGAGCAGTTCTTC.

CDR3 protein: CASSVGRAGSNEQYF. CDR3 DNA sequence: TGTGCCAGCAGCGTAGGCAGGGCGGGTTCGAACGAGCAGTACTTC. V gene TRBV9 combines with J gene TRBJ2-7; the D gene could be TRBD1 or TRBD2 (5 bases each). CDR1 is SGDLS, CDR2 YYNGEE, per germline. This CDR3 spans 15 amino acids. V gave up 0 bases and J gave up 5 bases, with 15 bases separating them.

This clonotype has ten or more counts. DNA of the CDR3: TGTGCCAGCAGCCAAGAGATCGAGACCCAGTACTTC. Translated: CASSQEIETQYF. This rearrangement joins TRBV3-1 to TRBJ2-5; D gene unclear. CDR1 and CDR2 from the germline V gene are LGHDT and YNNKEL (reference sequence). V lost 0 bases and J 5 bases, leaving 4 bases between the germline ends. The CDR3 covers 12 residues.

This clonotype showed up just a few times. The chain is built from TRBV12-3 or TRBV12-4 and TRBJ2-7; TRBD2 might be the D (5 bases). V was pared by 6 bases and J by 7 bases, with 10 bases between. The CDR3 contains 11 residues. CDR3 nucleotide sequence: TGTGCCAGCAGCCAGCCGGGGGAGCAGTACTTC. Translated: CASSQPGEQYF.

This clonotype was counted only a few times. The chain recombines TRBV20-1 with TRBJ2-1; TRBD2 matches at 8 bases. The CDR3 totals 15 residues. In germline, CDR1 is DFQATT, CDR2 SNEGSKA (reference sequence). The trim removed 0 bases at V and 12 bases at J, leaving 13 bases unmatched. In DNA form, the CDR3 reads TGCAGTGCTAGAGATCCGGGCGGGGGGATTTTAGCGCAGTTCTTC. It codes for CSARDPGGGILAQFF.

The CDR3 sequence is CASSVSGEEGELFF. The CDR3 bases are TGTGCCAGCAGCGTATCAGGGGAGGAAGGGGAGCTGTTTTTT. The rearrangement links TRBV6-1 to TRBJ2-2; D is possibly TRBD1 or TRBD2 (6 bases each). The CDR3 totals 14 residues. Germline V gives CDR1 MNHNS, CDR2 SASEGT. Trimming removed 6 bases from V and 8 bases from J, with 16 bases in between.

V gene TRBV28 combines with J gene TRBJ2-7; D unresolved. The CDR3 totals 14 residues. Trimming pared 7 bases from V and 2 bases from J, leaving 15 bases between. Per the germline V gene, CDR1 is MDHEN and CDR2 is SYDVKM. The CDR3 region is CASTWVSRPYEQYF. CDR3 DNA sequence: TGTGCCAGCACGTGGGTCTCTAGGCCCTACGAGCAGTACTTC.

This clonotype was recorded a few times. The chain combines TRBV20-1 with TRBJ2-1; 7 nucleotides line up with TRBD2. The J segment lost 5 bases and the V segment lost 3 bases, leaving 4 bases of the junction unmatched. The CDR3 loop spans 13 amino acids. Germline V gene data show CDR1 as DFQATT and CDR2 as SNEGSKA (reference sequence). The CDR3 reads CSASLADNNEQFF. CDR3 DNA sequence: TGCAGTGCTAGTCTAGCGGACAACAATGAGCAGTTCTTC.

The V and J genes are TRBV20-1 and TRBJ2-3; 11 nucleotides match TRBD2. Trimming took 6 bases from V and 4 from J; bases not matched to a gene: 15. CDR1 and CDR2 (germline): DFQATT, SNEGSKA (reference sequence). The CDR3 runs 17 residues. The CDR3 DNA is TGCAGTGCCGACGGCCAACTAGCGGGGGTCAGCGCAGATACGCAGTATTTT. It encodes CSADGQLAGVSADTQYF.

The CDR3 coding sequence is TGTGCCACCAGCAGAGATTTCGGACAGGCCAAGAACACCGGGGAGCTGTTTTTT. Its protein product is CATSRDFGQAKNTGELFF. The chain recombines TRBV15 with TRBJ2-2, with 7 bases matching TRBD1. CDR1 and CDR2 from the germline V gene are LNHNV and YYDKDF (reference sequence). The CDR3 is made up of 18 amino acids. The V and J ends lost 0 bases and 1 base, in that order; junction bases with no gene match: 8.

This rearrangement joins TRBV7-6 to TRBJ2-7, with D possibly being TRBD1 or TRBD2 (5 bases each). Per germline, CDR1 SGHVS and CDR2 FNYEAQ. Trimming took 1 base from V and 9 from J, leaving 16 bases between them. CDR3 length equals 14 residues. In DNA form, the CDR3 reads TGTGCCAGCAGCTTAGACGGTGGGAGTGGGGGGCAGTACTTC. The encoded protein is CASSLDGGSGGQYF.

The rearrangement links TRBV9 to TRBJ2-5; TRBD2 matches 12 bases. The length of the CDR3 is 16 residues. The germline V gene has CDR1 SGDLS and CDR2 YYNGEE. The J segment lost 0 bases and the V segment lost 3 bases, leaving 3 bases of the junction unmatched. CDR3 nucleotides: TGTGCCAGCAGCGAACTAGCGGGGGGTTACCAAGAGACCCAGTACTTC. The encoded protein is CASSELAGGYQETQYF.

In this sample, this clonotype turned up a few times. The CDR3 spells CASNPGGYEQFF. For the CDR3, the DNA is TGTGCCAGCAACCCGGGGGGGTATGAGCAGTTCTTC. The rearrangement uses TRBV12-3 or TRBV12-4 and TRBJ2-1; TRBD2 agrees at 8 bases. This CDR3 comprises 12 residues. The trim removed 7 bases at V and 8 bases at J, leaving 4 bases unmatched.

This clonotype was seen a handful of times. The chain has TRBV27 and TRBJ1-4; tentatively, D is TRBD1 (6 bases). The CDR3 spans 14 residues. Germline CDR1 is MNHEY and CDR2 is SMNVEV (reference sequence). Trimming pared 6 bases from V and 6 bases from J, leaving 14 bases between. CDR3 bases: TGTGCCAGCAGCACAAACAGGGTGGATGAAAAACTGTTTTTT. As protein: CASSTNRVDEKLFF.

The rearrangement joins TRBV5-1 to TRBJ2-7; 7 nucleotides agree with TRBD1. This CDR3 spans 15 amino acids. The V and J ends lost 0 bases and 3 bases, in that order; junction bases with no gene match: 6. Germline V gene lookup returns CDR1 SGHRS and CDR2 YFSETQ. The CDR3 sequence: CASSLEAGGIYEQYF. CDR3 in DNA: TGCGCCAGCAGCTTGGAGGCAGGGGGAATCTACGAGCAGTACTTC. The variable domain in full, with the rest retrieved from reference TRBV5-1 and TRBJ2-7, is KAGVTQTPRYLIKTRGQQVTLSCSPISGHRSVSWYQQTPGQGLQFLFEYFSETQRNKGNFPGRFSGRQFSNSRSEMNVSTLELGDSALYLCASSLEAGGIYEQYFGPGTRLTVT.

This clonotype was detected ten times or more. The genes are TRBV12-3 or TRBV12-4 and TRBJ2-7, with D uncertain. Trimming cost V 6 bases and J 7 bases, with 13 bases left between them. This CDR3 comprises 12 residues. CDR3: CASSSDLGEQYF. CDR3 DNA: TGTGCCAGCAGCTCAGACCTTGGGGAGCAGTACTTC.

This clonotype was counted a few times. J is TRBJ2-1 and V is TRBV6-5; no definite D call. V lost 0 bases and J lost 4, with 10 bases in between. Germline CDR1 reads MNHEY; CDR2 reads SVGAGI. The CDR3 has 15 amino acids. CDR3 amino acids: CASSYSEQPYNEQFF. In nucleotides, the CDR3 is TGTGCCAGCAGTTACTCGGAACAGCCGTACAATGAGCAGTTCTTC.

This chain joins TRBV28 and TRBJ2-3; D is possibly TRBD2 (6 bases). Between the trimmed V and J ends, which lost 1 base and 3 bases, there was a span of 11 bases. Germline V gene data show CDR1 as MDHEN and CDR2 as SYDVKM. The length of the CDR3 is 15 residues. CDR3 in amino acids: CASSLSGVRTDTQYF. CDR3 DNA: TGTGCCAGCAGTTTATCGGGGGTGAGGACAGATACGCAGTATTTT.

The rearrangement links TRBV29-1 to TRBJ1-1; tentatively, D is TRBD1 (5 bases). This CDR3 region has 13 residues. CDR1 is SQVTM, CDR2 ANQGSEA, per germline. The ends were cut back, 6 bases at V and 4 bases at J, with 15 bases in the middle. DNA for the CDR3: TGCAGCGTGGGGCCTGGGTGGGGCACTGAAGCTTTCTTT. Its translation is CSVGPGWGTEAFF.

This chain connects TRBV29-1 to TRBJ2-2, with D possibly being TRBD2 (5 bases). The V and J ends lost 4 bases and 2 bases respectively, with 8 bases between them. CDR3 length: 13 amino acids. The germline CDR1 and CDR2 sequences are SQVTM and ANQGSEA. As DNA, the CDR3 is TGCAGCGTTGTTCTAGCCAACACCGGGGAGCTGTTTTTT. Protein: CSVVLANTGELFF.

This clonotype was seen only a few times. The V call is TRBV28, the J call TRBJ2-5; no reliable D call. V was pared by 5 bases and J by 5 bases, with 12 bases between. Germline lookup yields CDR1 MDHEN and CDR2 SYDVKM. The length of the CDR3 is 13 residues. This CDR3 is CASSPRWYETQYF. CDR3 nucleotides: TGTGCCAGCAGTCCCCGCTGGTATGAGACCCAGTACTTC.

This clonotype was observed a few times. The V call is TRBV27, the J call TRBJ2-3; 8 bases are a match to TRBD2. The V and J ends lost 2 bases and 2 bases, in that order; junction bases with no gene match: 6. The CDR3 has 16 amino acids. Germline V gene sequence: CDR1 MNHEY, CDR2 SMNVEV (reference sequence). As DNA, the CDR3 is TGTGCCAGCAGTTTACATAGCGGGGCCTACACAGATACGCAGTATTTT. It encodes CASSLHSGAYTDTQYF.

The chain joins TRBV20-1 to TRBJ2-3; the D call may be TRBD1 or TRBD2 (6 bases each). The V and J ends lost 0 bases and 2 bases respectively, with 15 bases between them. CDR1 and CDR2 from the germline V gene are DFQATT and SNEGSKA (reference sequence). The CDR3 is 16 residues long. The CDR3 is CSARDFRGPDTDTQYF. CDR3 sequence (DNA): TGCAGTGCTAGAGATTTTCGGGGGCCCGACACAGATACGCAGTATTTT.

J is TRBJ2-7 and V is TRBV12-3 or TRBV12-4; D remains unclear. Trimming took 6 bases from V and 3 from J, leaving 15 bases between them. This CDR3 has 14 amino acids. CDR3 bases: TGTGCCAGCAGCCCTATGGACGGTTTCTACGAGCAGTACTTC. Translating it yields CASSPMDGFYEQYF.

This clonotype appeared many times. The chain combines TRBV12-3 or TRBV12-4 with TRBJ1-1; D ambiguous. This CDR3 region has 12 residues. V was clipped by 6 bases and J by 2 bases, with 7 bases between them. The CDR3, as DNA: TGTGCCAGCAGCCCCTTTAACACTGAAGCTTTCTTT. Amino acids: CASSPFNTEAFF.